The rows below give T cell receptor beta chains drawn from one sample of a study of regulatory and conventional T cells in RAG deficiency. TCRdb keeps only in-frame clones here, not all; method: immunoSEQ multiplex PCR. Here the sample spans around 25,000 clones, around 95% being singletons. The same sample was also studied in work on regulatory T cells.

Sequencing was carried out using CD25- CD4+ T cells sorted from blood. All receptors come from a human donor in good health. Each CDR3 is given with its conserved first and last residue. Rows may omit the clone size; those that give it use once, few, many or a size class.

clone size | V gene | CDR3 protein
few | TRBV9 | CASSVGTSGMVSYEQYF
once | TRBV30 | CAWSRTKAPNSNQPQHF
NA | TRBV30 | CAWSKRGYYGYTF
NA | TRBV19 | CASSLAGQGPYEQYF
few | TRBV2 | CASSKRLQGADYGYTF
NA | TRBV18 | CASSWGGVQSPLHF
NA | TRBV7-9 | CASSRGVIYGYTF
NA | TRBV27 | CASSLAPGTALYGYTF
NA | TRBV2 | CASSEGLPKNNYGYTF
once | TRBV6-1 | CASTMTGGWTEAFF
once | TRBV7-2 | CASSLDRDYGYTF
NA | TRBV5-5 | CASSLSPGGFQPQHF
NA | TRBV4-1 | CASYGTGKGNFGYTF
once | TRBV28 | CASSLDTGVPAFF
NA | TRBV5-4 | CASSSAWTGGNQPQHF
NA | TRBV30 | CAWSGGQEGQPQHF
NA | TRBV7-8 | CASSLLIQGAEQYF
NA | TRBV19 | CASSMLGQGFAEAFF
few | TRBV5-6 | CASSLLAGLGNTIYF
NA | TRBV30 | CAWSFARGGRTDTQYF
NA | TRBV5-4 | CASSLLGGSYNSPLHF
NA | TRBV28 | CASSFRTGQGAIDEKLFF
NA | TRBV27 | CASSKILGQGFYEQYF
NA | TRBV6-5 | CASSLDFYTQYF
NA | TRBV4-1 | CASSPGRGRTGELFF
NA | TRBV6-1 | CASTVPGGGQPQHF
NA | TRBV6-1 | CASLGQIYEQYF
NA | TRBV18 | CASSLLGQDAPGYTF
once | TRBV25-1 | CASSLQGSEKLFF
NA | TRBV2 | CASIGELAGGTGELFF
NA | TRBV27 | CASRPRQGWRGYTF
NA | TRBV7-2 | CASSDSGTSSSYEQYF
NA | TRBV5-1 | CASSLSRAGDNEQFF
NA | TRBV6-5 | CASSLDRLNQPQHF
NA | TRBV5-1 | CASSQSQETQYF
NA | TRBV6-4 | CASSDRGGTDTQYF
NA | TRBV18 | CASSQDSSSYEQYF
once | TRBV5-3 | CARSFREGANQPQHF
NA | TRBV11-2 | CASSLVLNSPLHF
NA | TRBV7-3 | CASNRPTGVENTEAFF
once | TRBV5-1 | CASSLAGHRSRAFF
NA | TRBV28 | CASSSDSQGIEAFF
NA | TRBV20-1 | CSASITGYTF
NA | TRBV7-2 | CASSLVGTQPFTDTQYF
once | TRBV5-1 | CASSLAPGGNTEAFF
once | TRBV18 | CASSPGTGFTEAFF
NA | TRBV6-5 | CASSDRDNYGYTF
NA | TRBV19 | CASSISQGARNYGYTF
NA | TRBV4-3 | CASSQGTGGNEQFF
NA | TRBV29-1 | CSVEGARDTEAFF
NA | TRBV7-2 | CASSPTGGRGGSEAFF
NA | TRBV10-2 | CASRTGTANTGELFF
NA | TRBV5-1 | CASSLPSGGRRDEQYF